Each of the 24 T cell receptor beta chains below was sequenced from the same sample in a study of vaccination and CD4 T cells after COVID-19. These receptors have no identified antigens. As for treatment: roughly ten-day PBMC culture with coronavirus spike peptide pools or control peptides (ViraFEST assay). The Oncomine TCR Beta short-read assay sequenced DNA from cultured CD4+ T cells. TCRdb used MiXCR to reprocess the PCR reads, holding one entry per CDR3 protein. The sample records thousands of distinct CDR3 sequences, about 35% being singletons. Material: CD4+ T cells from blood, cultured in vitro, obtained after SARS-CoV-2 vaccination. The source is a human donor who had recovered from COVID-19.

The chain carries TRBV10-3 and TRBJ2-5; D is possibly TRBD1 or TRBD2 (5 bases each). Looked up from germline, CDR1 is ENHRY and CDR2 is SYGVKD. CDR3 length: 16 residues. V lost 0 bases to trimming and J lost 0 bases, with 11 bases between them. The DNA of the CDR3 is TGTGCCATCAGTGAGTCTTCGAGGGGAGACCAAGAGACCCAGTACTTC. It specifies CAISESSRGDQETQYF.

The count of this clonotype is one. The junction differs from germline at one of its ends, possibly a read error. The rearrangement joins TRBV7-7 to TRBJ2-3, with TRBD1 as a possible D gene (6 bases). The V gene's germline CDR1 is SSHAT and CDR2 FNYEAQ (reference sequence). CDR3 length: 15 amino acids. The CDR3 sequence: CASSPGQIGTDTQYF. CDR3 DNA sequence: TGTGCTAGCAGCCCAGGACAGATCGGTACAGATACGCAGTATTTT.

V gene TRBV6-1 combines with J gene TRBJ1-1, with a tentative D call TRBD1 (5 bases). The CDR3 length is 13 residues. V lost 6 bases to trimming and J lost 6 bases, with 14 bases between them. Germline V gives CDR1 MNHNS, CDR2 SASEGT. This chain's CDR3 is CASRPRGGSEAFF. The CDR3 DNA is TGTGCCAGCAGGCCTCGGGGGGGGTCTGAAGCTTTCTTT.

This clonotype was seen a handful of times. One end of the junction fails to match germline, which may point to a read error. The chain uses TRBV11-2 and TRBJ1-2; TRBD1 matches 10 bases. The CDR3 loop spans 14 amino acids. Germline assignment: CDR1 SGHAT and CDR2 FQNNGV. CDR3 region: CASSQLPGQGLLSF. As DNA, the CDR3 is TGTGCCAGCAGCCAGCTGCCGGGACAGGGGCTTCTGTCCTTC.

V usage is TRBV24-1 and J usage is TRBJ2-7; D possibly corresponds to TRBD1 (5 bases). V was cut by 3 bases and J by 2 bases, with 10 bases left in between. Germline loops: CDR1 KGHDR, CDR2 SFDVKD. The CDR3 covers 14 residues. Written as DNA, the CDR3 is TGTGCCACCAGTGATGTGACAGAGACCTACGAGCAGTACTTC. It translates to CATSDVTETYEQYF.

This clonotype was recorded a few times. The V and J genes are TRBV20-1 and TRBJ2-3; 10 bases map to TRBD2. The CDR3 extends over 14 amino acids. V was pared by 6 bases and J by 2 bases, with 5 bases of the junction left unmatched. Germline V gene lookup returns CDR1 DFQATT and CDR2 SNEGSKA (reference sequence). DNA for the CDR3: TGCAGTGCAACCGGGACTAGCGTCACAGATACGCAGTATTTT. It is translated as CSATGTSVTDTQYF.

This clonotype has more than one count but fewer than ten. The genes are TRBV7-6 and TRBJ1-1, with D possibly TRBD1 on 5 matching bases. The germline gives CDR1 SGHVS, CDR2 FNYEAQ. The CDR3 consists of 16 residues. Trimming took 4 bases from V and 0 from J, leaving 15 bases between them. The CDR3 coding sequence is TGTGCCAGCAGCTCCCGACAGCCTTCAATGAACACTGAAGCTTTCTTT. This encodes CASSSRQPSMNTEAFF.

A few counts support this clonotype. The CDR3 protein is CASSLSGGVNNQPQHF. The CDR3 DNA is TGTGCCAGCAGTTTATCGGGTGGGGTCAATAATCAGCCCCAGCATTTT. The chain combines TRBV28 with TRBJ1-5, with D hard to call. CDR1 MDHEN and CDR2 SYDVKM come from the germline V gene. The CDR3 sequence is 16 residues long. V was shortened by 1 base and J by 4 bases, with 14 bases between the two germline ends.

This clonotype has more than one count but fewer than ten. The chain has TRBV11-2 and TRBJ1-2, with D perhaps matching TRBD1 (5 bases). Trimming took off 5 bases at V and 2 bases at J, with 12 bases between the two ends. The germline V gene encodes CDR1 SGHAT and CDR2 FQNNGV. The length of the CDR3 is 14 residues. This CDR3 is CASSPQRGNYGYTF. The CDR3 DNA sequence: TGTGCCAGCAGCCCCCAGAGGGGCAACTATGGCTACACCTTC.

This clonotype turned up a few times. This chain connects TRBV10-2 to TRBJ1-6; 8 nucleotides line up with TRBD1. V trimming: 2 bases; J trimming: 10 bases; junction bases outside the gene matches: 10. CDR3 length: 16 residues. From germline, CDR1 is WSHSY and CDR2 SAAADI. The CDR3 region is CASSEPTGAGGSPLHF. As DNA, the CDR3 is TGCGCCAGCAGTGAGCCGACAGGGGCCGGAGGGTCACCCCTCCACTTT.

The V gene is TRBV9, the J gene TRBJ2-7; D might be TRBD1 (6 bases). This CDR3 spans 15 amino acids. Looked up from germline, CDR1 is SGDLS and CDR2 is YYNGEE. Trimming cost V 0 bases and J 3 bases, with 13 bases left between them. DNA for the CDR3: TGTGCCAGCAGCGTAGAAACAGGGCCCAACTACGAGCAGTACTTC. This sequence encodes CASSVETGPNYEQYF.

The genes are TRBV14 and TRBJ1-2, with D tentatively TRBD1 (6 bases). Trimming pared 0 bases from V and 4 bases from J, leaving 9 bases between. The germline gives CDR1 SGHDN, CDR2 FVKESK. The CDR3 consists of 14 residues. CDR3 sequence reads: CASSQDRGIYGYTF. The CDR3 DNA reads TGTGCCAGCAGCCAAGATAGGGGGATCTATGGCTACACCTTC.

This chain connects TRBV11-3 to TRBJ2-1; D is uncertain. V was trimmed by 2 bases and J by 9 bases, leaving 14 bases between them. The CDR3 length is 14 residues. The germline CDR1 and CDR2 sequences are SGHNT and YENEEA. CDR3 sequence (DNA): TGTGCCAGCAGCTTATCCCATTTAATGGGTGAGCAGTTCTTC. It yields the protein CASSLSHLMGEQFF.

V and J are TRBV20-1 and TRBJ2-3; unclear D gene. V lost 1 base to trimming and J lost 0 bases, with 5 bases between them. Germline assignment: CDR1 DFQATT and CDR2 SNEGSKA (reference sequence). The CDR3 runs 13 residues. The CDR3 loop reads CSARAVSTDTQYF. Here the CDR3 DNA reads TGCAGTGCTAGAGCGGTTAGCACAGATACGCAGTATTTT.

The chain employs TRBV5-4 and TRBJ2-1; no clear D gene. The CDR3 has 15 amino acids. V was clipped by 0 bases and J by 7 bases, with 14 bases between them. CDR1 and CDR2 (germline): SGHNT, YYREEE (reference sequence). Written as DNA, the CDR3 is TGTGCCAGCAGCTTGGGAGGTTCACGCTGGAATGAGCAGTTCTTC. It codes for CASSLGGSRWNEQFF.

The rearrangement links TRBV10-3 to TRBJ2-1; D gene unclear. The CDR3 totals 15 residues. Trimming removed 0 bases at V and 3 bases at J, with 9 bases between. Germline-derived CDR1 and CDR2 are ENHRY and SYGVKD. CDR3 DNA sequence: TGTGCCATCAGTGAGTCGGTAGAGATCTACAATGAGCAGTTCTTC. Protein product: CAISESVEIYNEQFF.

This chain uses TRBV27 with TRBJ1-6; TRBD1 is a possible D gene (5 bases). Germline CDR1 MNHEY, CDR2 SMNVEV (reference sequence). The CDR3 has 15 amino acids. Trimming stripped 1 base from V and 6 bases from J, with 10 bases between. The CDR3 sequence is CASSLFGGTNSPLHF. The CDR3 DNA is TGTGCCAGCAGTTTATTTGGGGGTACTAATTCACCCCTCCACTTT.

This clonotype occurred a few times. The DNA of the CDR3 is TGTGCCAGCAGTTTCGGGGGACTGGGCCAAGAGACCCAGTACTTC. Translation gives CASSFGGLGQETQYF. The chain recombines TRBV12-3 or TRBV12-4 with TRBJ2-5, with TRBD2 as a possible D gene (6 bases). Between the trimmed V and J ends, which lost 3 bases and 1 base, there was a span of 12 bases. CDR3 length: 15 amino acids.

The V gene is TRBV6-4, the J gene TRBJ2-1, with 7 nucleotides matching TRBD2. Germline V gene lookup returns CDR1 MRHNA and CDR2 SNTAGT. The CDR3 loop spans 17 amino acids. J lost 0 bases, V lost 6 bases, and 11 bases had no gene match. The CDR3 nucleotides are TGTGCCAGCAGGAAGGATCTAGCGGAGAGCTCCTACAATGAGCAGTTCTTC. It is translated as CASRKDLAESSYNEQFF.

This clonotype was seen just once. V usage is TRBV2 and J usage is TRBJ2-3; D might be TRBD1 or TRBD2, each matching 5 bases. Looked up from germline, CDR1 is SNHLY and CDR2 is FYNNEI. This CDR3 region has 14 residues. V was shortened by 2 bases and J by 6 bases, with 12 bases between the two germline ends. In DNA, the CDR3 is TGTGCCAGCAGTGAACCAGGGAGAGTGGATACGCAGTATTTT. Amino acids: CASSEPGRVDTQYF. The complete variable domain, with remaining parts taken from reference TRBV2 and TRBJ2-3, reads EPEVTQTPSHQVTQMGQEVILRCVPISNHLYFYWYRQILGQKVEFLVSFYNNEISEKSEIFDDQFSVERPDGSNFTLKIRSTKLEDSAMYFCASSEPGRVDTQYFGPGTRLTVL.

CDR3 sequence (DNA): TGCAGTGCTAGACGTGGTCCCCACGAGCAGTACTTC. It is translated as CSARRGPHEQYF. This chain links TRBV20-1 with TRBJ2-7; D ambiguous. V dropped 2 bases and J dropped 5 bases, with 10 bases sitting between them. The CDR3 length is 12 residues. The germline V gene has CDR1 DFQATT and CDR2 SNEGSKA (reference sequence).

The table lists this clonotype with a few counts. The CDR3 sequence: CASIRDLTYEQYF. Here the CDR3 DNA reads TGTGCCAGCATCCGGGACTTAACCTACGAGCAGTACTTC. The chain links TRBV2 to TRBJ2-7; D is possibly TRBD2 (6 bases). This CDR3 has 13 residues. The germline CDR1 and CDR2 sequences are SNHLY and FYNNEI. V lost 7 bases and J 2 bases, leaving 12 bases between the germline ends.

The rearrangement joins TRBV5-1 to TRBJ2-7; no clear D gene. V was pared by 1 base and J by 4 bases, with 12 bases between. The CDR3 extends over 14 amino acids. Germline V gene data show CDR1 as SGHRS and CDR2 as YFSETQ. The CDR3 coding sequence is TGCGCCAGCAGCTTGAGTCAGCCCCCTTACGAGCAGTACTTC. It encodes CASSLSQPPYEQYF.

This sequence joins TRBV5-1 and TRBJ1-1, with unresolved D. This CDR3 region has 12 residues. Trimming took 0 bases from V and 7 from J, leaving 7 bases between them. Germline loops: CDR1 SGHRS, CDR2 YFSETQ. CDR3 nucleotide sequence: TGCGCCAGCAGCTTGGGGGAAGGTGAAGCTTTCTTT. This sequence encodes CASSLGEGEAFF.